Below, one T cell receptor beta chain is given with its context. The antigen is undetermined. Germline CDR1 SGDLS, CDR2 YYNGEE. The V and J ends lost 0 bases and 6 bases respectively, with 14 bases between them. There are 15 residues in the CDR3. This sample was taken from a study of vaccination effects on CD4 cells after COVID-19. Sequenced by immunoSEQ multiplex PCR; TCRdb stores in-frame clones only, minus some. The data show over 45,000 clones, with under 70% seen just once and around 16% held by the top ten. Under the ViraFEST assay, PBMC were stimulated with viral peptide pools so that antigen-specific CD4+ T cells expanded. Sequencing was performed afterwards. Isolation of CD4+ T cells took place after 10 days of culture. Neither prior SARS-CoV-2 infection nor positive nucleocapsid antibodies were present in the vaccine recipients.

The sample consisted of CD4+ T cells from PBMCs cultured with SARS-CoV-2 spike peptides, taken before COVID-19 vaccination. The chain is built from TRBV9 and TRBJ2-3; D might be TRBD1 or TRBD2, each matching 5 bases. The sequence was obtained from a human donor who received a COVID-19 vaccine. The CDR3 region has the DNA TGTGCCAGCAGCGTAGGAAACGGGGCCACGGATACGCAGTATTTT. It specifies CASSVGNGATDTQYF.